This T cell receptor (beta chain) is from a study of OX40 agonist ivuxolimab in advanced cancers. Study observations and caveats: Averaged across samples, CD8+ T cells carried more expanded clones than CD4+ did.

Measured with immunoSEQ multiplex PCR; TCRdb has only the in-frame clones, and not every one. The sample lists approximately 80,000 clones; 65% to 90% were seen once. The CDR3 runs to 15 residues. Germline V gene data show CDR1 as SNHLY and CDR2 as FYNNEI. The junction had 4 bases not matched to a gene; V was cut back by 5 bases and J by 2 bases. On this clone itself: Antigen: not known.

The receptor was derived from an adult with an advanced solid tumor such as melanoma, head and neck, liver or kidney cancer. This chain connects TRBV2 to TRBJ2-5; 11 bases map to TRBD2. Here the sequenced sample was CD4+ or CD8+ T cells sorted from blood, taken in a trial of the OX40 agonist ivuxolimab. CDR3 bases: TGTGCCAGCAGTTTAGCGGGGGGGCTTCAAGAGACCCAGTACTTC. This codes for CASSLAGGLQETQYF.